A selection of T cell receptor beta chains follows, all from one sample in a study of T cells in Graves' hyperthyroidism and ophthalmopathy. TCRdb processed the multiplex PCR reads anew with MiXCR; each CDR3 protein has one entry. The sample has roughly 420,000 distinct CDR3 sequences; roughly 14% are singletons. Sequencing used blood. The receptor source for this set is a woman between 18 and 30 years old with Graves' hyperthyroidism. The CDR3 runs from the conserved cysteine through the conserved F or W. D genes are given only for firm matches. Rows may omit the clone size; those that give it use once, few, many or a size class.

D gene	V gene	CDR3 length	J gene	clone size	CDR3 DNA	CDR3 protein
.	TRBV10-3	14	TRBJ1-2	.	TGTGCCATCAGTGAGAGGCAGGGCACCTATGGCTACACCTTC	CAISERQGTYGYTF
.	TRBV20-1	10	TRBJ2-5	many	TGCAGTGGGGCCCGGGAGACCCAGTACTTC	CSGARETQYF
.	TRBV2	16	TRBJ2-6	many	TGTGCCAGCAGCCCCGGCCTGACGGCTGGGGCCAACGTCCTGACTTTC	CASSPGLTAGANVLTF
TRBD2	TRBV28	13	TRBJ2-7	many	TGTGCCAGCAGCACTAGCGGGAGTTACGAGCAGTACTTC	CASSTSGSYEQYF
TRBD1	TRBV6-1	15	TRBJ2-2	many	TGTGCCAGCTACAGACAGGGTATCAACACCGGGGAGCTGTTTTTT	CASYRQGINTGELFF
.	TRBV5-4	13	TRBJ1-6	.	TGTGCCAGCAGTCCTAGGAATAATTCACCCCTCCACTTT	CASSPRNNSPLHF
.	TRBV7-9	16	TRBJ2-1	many	TGTGCCAGCAGCTTAGGGCTAGCGCCCCCCTACAATGAGCAGTTCTTC	CASSLGLAPPYNEQFF
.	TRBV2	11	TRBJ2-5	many	TGTGCCAGCAGCTCGGCCGCAGCCGCGTACTTC	CASSSAAAAYF
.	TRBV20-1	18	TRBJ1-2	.	TGCAGTGCTAGAGAGGGGGCGAGGGGTTACGTGGATGCCTATGGCTACACCTTC	CSAREGARGYVDAYGYTF
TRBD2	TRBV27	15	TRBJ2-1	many	TGTGCCAGCAGCTTATCGGGAGGCCCCTACAATGAGCAGTTCTTC	CASSLSGGPYNEQFF
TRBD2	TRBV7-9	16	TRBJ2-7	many	TGTGCCAGCAGCTTAGCGGGCGGGACTAGCAGCTACGAGCAGTACTTC	CASSLAGGTSSYEQYF